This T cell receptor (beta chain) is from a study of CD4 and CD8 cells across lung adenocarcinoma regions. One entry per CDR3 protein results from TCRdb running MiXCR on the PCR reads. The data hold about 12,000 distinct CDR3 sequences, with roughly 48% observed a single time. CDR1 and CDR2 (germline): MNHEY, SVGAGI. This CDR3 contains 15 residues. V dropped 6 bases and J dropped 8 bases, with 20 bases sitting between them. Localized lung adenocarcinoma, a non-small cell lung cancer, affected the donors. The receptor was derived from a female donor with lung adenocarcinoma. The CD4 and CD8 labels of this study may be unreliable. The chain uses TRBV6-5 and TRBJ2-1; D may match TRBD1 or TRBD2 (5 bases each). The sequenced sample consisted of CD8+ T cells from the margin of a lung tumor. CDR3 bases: TGTGCCAGCAGCTTCTCGGGGACGAGCAGAGATGAGCAGTTCTTC. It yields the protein CASSFSGTSRDEQFF.